The rows below give T cell receptor beta chains drawn from one sample of a study of cytomegalovirus exposure and HLA in healthy donors. Data came from immunoSEQ multiplex PCR; TCRdb stores just in-frame clones and leaves some out. This sample has 140,000 to 150,000 clones, with just under 75% found just once. Sequencing used PBMCs. These TCRs come from a woman aged 18-29 years in good health and CMV-seronegative. Both conserved end residues are part of each CDR3. The order of the fields is clone size, D gene, J gene, V gene, CDR3 protein, CDR3 DNA. D genes are given only for firm matches. Only some rows state a clone size, as once, few, many or a class for expanded clones.

>-|TRBD2|TRBJ2-1|TRBV7-2
CASSQPSGNSNEQFF
TGCGCCAGCAGCCAACCTAGCGGGAATAGCAATGAGCAGTTCTTC
>-|TRBD1|TRBJ1-5|TRBV7-2
CASSPRDSYNQPQHF
TGTGCCAGCAGCCCCCGGGACAGTTACAATCAGCCCCAGCATTTT
>-|-|TRBJ2-7|TRBV27
CASSSGPPYEQYF
TGTGCCAGCAGTAGCGGGCCACCCTACGAGCAGTACTTC
>-|TRBD1|TRBJ1-1|TRBV5-6
CASSLGAGGEAFF
TGTGCCAGCAGCTTGGGGGCAGGGGGCGAGGCTTTCTTT
>-|-|TRBJ2-1|TRBV11-2
CASSFGGISTYNEQFF
TGTGCCAGCAGCTTCGGGGGAATTAGCACCTACAATGAGCAGTTCTTC
>-|-|TRBJ1-4|TRBV5-1
CASREDRVNEKLFF
TGCGCCAGCAGAGAGGACAGAGTTAATGAAAAACTGTTTTTT
>-|-|TRBJ1-1|TRBV27
CASSLAGRNTEAFF
TGTGCCAGCAGTTTAGCGGGGCGGAACACTGAAGCTTTCTTT
>-|-|TRBJ1-1|TRBV5-8
CASSYDTQAFF
TGTGCCAGCAGCTATGACACCCAAGCTTTCTTT
>once|-|TRBJ2-7|TRBV5-1
CASSLDRELNEQYF
TGCGCCAGCAGCTTGGACAGGGAGTTAAACGAGCAGTACTTC
>-|TRBD2|TRBJ2-1|TRBV19
CASSIVSGGAGYNEQFF
TGTGCCAGTAGTATAGTTAGCGGGGGGGCAGGCTACAATGAGCAGTTCTTC
>-|-|TRBJ1-3|TRBV5-1
CASSFRGSSGNTIYF
TGCGCCAGCAGCTTTAGGGGGAGCTCTGGAAACACCATATATTTT
>few|TRBD2|TRBJ2-7|TRBV5-4
CASSRGGAGLTYEQYF
TGTGCCAGCAGTCGGGGGGGGGCGGGGCTAACCTACGAGCAGTACTTC
>few|TRBD1|TRBJ1-1|TRBV7-7
CASSPGTGGLAFF
TGTGCCAGCAGCCCCGGGACAGGGGGGTTAGCTTTCTTT
>-|TRBD2|TRBJ2-5|TRBV7-8
CARGGTSGTLETQYF
TGTGCCAGGGGGGGGACTAGCGGGACATTAGAGACCCAGTACTTC
>few|-|TRBJ1-2|TRBV4-3
CASSPLQGRGYTF
TGCGCCAGCAGCCCTTTACAGGGACGGGGCTACACCTTC
>-|TRBD2|TRBJ2-5|TRBV6-1
CASSVLAGGQETQYF
TGTGCCAGCAGTGTTTTAGCGGGAGGACAAGAGACCCAGTACTTC
>-|-|TRBJ2-3|TRBV6-5
CASSYVEAASTDTQYF
TGTGCCAGCAGTTACGTGGAAGCGGCTAGCACAGATACGCAGTATTTT
>few|TRBD1|TRBJ2-7|TRBV6-1
CASSAGTGEYEQYF
TGTGCCAGCAGTGCCGGGACAGGGGAGTACGAGCAGTACTTC
>-|-|TRBJ2-3|TRBV7-2
CASSLVMAGGTDTQYF
TGTGCCAGCAGCTTAGTGATGGCAGGGGGCACAGATACGCAGTATTTT
>-|-|TRBJ1-6|TRBV5-4
CASSLGGGSTLLPLHF
TGTGCCAGCAGCTTGGGGGGGGGCAGTACACTCCTACCCCTCCACTTT
>-|-|TRBJ2-1|TRBV19
CATRQAWLYNEQFF
TGTGCCACCCGACAGGCTTGGCTATACAATGAGCAGTTCTTC
>-|TRBD2|TRBJ2-1|TRBV15
CATSRGWGGRANEQFF
TGTGCCACCAGCAGAGGGTGGGGCGGGAGGGCCAATGAGCAGTTCTTC
>once|TRBD1|TRBJ1-1|TRBV19
CASRQTGSEAFF
TGTGCCAGTAGACAGACAGGGTCTGAAGCTTTCTTT
>-|-|TRBJ2-2|TRBV2
CASTSGTRPTGELFF
TGTGCCAGCACTTCCGGGACTCGCCCTACCGGGGAGCTGTTTTTT
>-|TRBD1|TRBJ1-2|TRBV19
CATPAGTGYGYTF
TGTGCCACTCCGGCCGGGACAGGATATGGCTACACCTTC
>-|TRBD1|TRBJ2-2|TRBV15
CATRRDSYTGELFF
TGTGCCACCAGACGGGACAGCTACACCGGGGAGCTGTTTTTT
>-|-|TRBJ1-2|TRBV5-4
CASSLAGGPNYGYTF
TGTGCCAGCAGCTTGGCCGGGGGGCCTAACTATGGCTACACCTTC
>few|-|TRBJ2-2|TRBV5-1
CASSFGGQPTGELFF
TGCGCCAGCAGCTTCGGAGGACAGCCTACCGGGGAGCTGTTTTTT
>-|TRBD2|TRBJ2-3|TRBV11-3
CASSPIAGGTDTQYF
TGTGCCAGCAGCCCCATAGCGGGAGGGACAGATACGCAGTATTTT
>-|TRBD1|TRBJ2-1|TRBV5-1
CASSKGQGAYNEQFF
TGCGCCAGCAGCAAAGGACAGGGGGCCTACAATGAGCAGTTCTTC
>-|TRBD2|TRBJ2-2|TRBV5-1
CASRVPSGGRTGELFF
TGCGCCAGCCGAGTCCCTAGCGGGGGTAGGACCGGGGAGCTGTTTTTT
>-|-|TRBJ2-3|TRBV5-4
CASSPGTDTQYF
TGTGCCAGCAGCCCCGGGACAGATACGCAGTATTTT
>-|TRBD1|TRBJ1-4|TRBV7-9
CASSSGQGKEKLFF
TGTGCCAGCAGCTCCGGACAGGGTAAAGAAAAACTGTTTTTT
>once|TRBD1|TRBJ1-2|TRBV29-1
CSVAGGFNYGYTF
TGCAGCGTGGCAGGGGGCTTTAACTATGGCTACACCTTC
>few|-|TRBJ1-1|TRBV5-1
CASSSVLNTEAFF
TGCGCCAGCAGCTCAGTATTGAACACTGAAGCTTTCTTT
>-|TRBD2|TRBJ2-3|TRBV5-4
CASSLVAGAKGGTQYF
TGTGCCAGCAGCTTGGTAGCGGGGGCAAAAGGGGGTACGCAGTATTTT
>-|-|TRBJ1-2|TRBV6-5
CASSYPALNYGYTF
TGTGCCAGCAGTTACCCTGCCCTAAACTATGGCTACACCTTC
>-|-|TRBJ1-5|TRBV28
CASRPTRAAANQPQHF
TGTGCCAGCAGGCCCACGAGGGCCGCTGCTAATCAGCCCCAGCATTTT
>-|-|TRBJ2-1|TRBV5-1
CASSPGQLSSYNEQFF
TGCGCCAGCAGCCCCGGACAGTTATCCTCCTACAATGAGCAGTTCTTC
>few|-|TRBJ2-5|TRBV5-1
CASSSGQTGTPETQYF
TGCGCCAGCAGCTCGGGCCAAACAGGGACCCCAGAGACCCAGTACTTC
>few|TRBD2|TRBJ2-3|TRBV9
CASSVGSGSTDTQYF
TGTGCCAGCAGCGTAGGCAGCGGGAGTACAGATACGCAGTATTTT
>few|TRBD2|TRBJ2-5|TRBV9
CASSTWTSAVETQYF
TGTGCCAGCAGCACTTGGACTAGCGCGGTGGAGACCCAGTACTTC
>-|TRBD2|TRBJ2-1|TRBV7-9
CASSSYSRASGGSYNEQFF
TGTGCCAGCAGCTCATACTCTCGGGCTAGCGGGGGCTCCTACAATGAGCAGTTCTTC
>-|-|TRBJ1-1|TRBV6-1
CASSVSAGHEAFF
TGTGCCAGCAGTGTATCCGCCGGACACGAAGCTTTCTTT
>-|TRBD1|TRBJ2-7|TRBV10-2
CASGQGSREQYF
TGCGCCAGCGGACAGGGGTCTCGGGAGCAGTACTTC
>-|-|TRBJ2-1|TRBV6-5
CASSSPSGEQFF
TGTGCCAGCAGTTCCCCCAGCGGGGAGCAGTTCTTC
>-|TRBD1|TRBJ1-1|TRBV5-1
CASSSGTGGDNTEAFF
TGCGCCAGCAGCTCGGGGACAGGGGGTGATAACACTGAAGCTTTCTTT
>-|TRBD2|TRBJ2-1|TRBV7-3
CASSSALATYNEQFF
TGTGCCAGCAGCTCCGCACTAGCGACCTACAATGAGCAGTTCTTC
>-|TRBD2|TRBJ2-7|TRBV5-1
CASSFSGGSTYEQYF
TGCGCCAGCAGCTTTAGCGGGGGGTCTACTTACGAGCAGTACTTC
>-|-|TRBJ1-1|TRBV5-4
CASSLERFPTEAFF
TGTGCCAGCAGCTTGGAACGGTTCCCCACTGAAGCTTTCTTT
>-|TRBD1|TRBJ1-4|TRBV25-1
CASSGDRDRIEKLFF
TGTGCCAGCAGTGGAGACAGGGATCGGATTGAAAAACTGTTTTTT